This T cell receptor (beta chain) originates from a study of blood T cell repertoires in COVID-19. For the study at large: From the United States, Italy and Spain came samples of acute and convalescent COVID-19. T cells, B-cell-depleted T cells, or PBMCs supplied cDNA or gDNA.

The V segment lost 10 bases and the J segment 0 bases; nucleotides outside the gene matches: 6. Germline values: CDR1 MNHEY, CDR2 SVGAGI. The CDR3 length is 13 residues. Authors' processing steps: Reference gene primer amplification gave estimated nucleated cell counts. The repertoire was sequenced with immunoSEQ multiplex PCR; TCRdb's copy has only in-frame clones and lacks some. That table supplies the V and J calls and clone size; D and trimming were determined from the DNA. The sample consists of approximately 84,000 clones, 75% to 85% of them appearing once. The receptor was isolated from an elderly woman with acute or convalescent COVID-19. This chain joins TRBV6-5 and TRBJ2-7, with TRBD1 matching over 7 bases. The sample taken for sequencing was peripheral blood. The CDR3 DNA reads as TGTGCCACCACAGGGGCCACCTCCTACGAGCAGTACTTC. It yields the protein CATTGATSYEQYF.